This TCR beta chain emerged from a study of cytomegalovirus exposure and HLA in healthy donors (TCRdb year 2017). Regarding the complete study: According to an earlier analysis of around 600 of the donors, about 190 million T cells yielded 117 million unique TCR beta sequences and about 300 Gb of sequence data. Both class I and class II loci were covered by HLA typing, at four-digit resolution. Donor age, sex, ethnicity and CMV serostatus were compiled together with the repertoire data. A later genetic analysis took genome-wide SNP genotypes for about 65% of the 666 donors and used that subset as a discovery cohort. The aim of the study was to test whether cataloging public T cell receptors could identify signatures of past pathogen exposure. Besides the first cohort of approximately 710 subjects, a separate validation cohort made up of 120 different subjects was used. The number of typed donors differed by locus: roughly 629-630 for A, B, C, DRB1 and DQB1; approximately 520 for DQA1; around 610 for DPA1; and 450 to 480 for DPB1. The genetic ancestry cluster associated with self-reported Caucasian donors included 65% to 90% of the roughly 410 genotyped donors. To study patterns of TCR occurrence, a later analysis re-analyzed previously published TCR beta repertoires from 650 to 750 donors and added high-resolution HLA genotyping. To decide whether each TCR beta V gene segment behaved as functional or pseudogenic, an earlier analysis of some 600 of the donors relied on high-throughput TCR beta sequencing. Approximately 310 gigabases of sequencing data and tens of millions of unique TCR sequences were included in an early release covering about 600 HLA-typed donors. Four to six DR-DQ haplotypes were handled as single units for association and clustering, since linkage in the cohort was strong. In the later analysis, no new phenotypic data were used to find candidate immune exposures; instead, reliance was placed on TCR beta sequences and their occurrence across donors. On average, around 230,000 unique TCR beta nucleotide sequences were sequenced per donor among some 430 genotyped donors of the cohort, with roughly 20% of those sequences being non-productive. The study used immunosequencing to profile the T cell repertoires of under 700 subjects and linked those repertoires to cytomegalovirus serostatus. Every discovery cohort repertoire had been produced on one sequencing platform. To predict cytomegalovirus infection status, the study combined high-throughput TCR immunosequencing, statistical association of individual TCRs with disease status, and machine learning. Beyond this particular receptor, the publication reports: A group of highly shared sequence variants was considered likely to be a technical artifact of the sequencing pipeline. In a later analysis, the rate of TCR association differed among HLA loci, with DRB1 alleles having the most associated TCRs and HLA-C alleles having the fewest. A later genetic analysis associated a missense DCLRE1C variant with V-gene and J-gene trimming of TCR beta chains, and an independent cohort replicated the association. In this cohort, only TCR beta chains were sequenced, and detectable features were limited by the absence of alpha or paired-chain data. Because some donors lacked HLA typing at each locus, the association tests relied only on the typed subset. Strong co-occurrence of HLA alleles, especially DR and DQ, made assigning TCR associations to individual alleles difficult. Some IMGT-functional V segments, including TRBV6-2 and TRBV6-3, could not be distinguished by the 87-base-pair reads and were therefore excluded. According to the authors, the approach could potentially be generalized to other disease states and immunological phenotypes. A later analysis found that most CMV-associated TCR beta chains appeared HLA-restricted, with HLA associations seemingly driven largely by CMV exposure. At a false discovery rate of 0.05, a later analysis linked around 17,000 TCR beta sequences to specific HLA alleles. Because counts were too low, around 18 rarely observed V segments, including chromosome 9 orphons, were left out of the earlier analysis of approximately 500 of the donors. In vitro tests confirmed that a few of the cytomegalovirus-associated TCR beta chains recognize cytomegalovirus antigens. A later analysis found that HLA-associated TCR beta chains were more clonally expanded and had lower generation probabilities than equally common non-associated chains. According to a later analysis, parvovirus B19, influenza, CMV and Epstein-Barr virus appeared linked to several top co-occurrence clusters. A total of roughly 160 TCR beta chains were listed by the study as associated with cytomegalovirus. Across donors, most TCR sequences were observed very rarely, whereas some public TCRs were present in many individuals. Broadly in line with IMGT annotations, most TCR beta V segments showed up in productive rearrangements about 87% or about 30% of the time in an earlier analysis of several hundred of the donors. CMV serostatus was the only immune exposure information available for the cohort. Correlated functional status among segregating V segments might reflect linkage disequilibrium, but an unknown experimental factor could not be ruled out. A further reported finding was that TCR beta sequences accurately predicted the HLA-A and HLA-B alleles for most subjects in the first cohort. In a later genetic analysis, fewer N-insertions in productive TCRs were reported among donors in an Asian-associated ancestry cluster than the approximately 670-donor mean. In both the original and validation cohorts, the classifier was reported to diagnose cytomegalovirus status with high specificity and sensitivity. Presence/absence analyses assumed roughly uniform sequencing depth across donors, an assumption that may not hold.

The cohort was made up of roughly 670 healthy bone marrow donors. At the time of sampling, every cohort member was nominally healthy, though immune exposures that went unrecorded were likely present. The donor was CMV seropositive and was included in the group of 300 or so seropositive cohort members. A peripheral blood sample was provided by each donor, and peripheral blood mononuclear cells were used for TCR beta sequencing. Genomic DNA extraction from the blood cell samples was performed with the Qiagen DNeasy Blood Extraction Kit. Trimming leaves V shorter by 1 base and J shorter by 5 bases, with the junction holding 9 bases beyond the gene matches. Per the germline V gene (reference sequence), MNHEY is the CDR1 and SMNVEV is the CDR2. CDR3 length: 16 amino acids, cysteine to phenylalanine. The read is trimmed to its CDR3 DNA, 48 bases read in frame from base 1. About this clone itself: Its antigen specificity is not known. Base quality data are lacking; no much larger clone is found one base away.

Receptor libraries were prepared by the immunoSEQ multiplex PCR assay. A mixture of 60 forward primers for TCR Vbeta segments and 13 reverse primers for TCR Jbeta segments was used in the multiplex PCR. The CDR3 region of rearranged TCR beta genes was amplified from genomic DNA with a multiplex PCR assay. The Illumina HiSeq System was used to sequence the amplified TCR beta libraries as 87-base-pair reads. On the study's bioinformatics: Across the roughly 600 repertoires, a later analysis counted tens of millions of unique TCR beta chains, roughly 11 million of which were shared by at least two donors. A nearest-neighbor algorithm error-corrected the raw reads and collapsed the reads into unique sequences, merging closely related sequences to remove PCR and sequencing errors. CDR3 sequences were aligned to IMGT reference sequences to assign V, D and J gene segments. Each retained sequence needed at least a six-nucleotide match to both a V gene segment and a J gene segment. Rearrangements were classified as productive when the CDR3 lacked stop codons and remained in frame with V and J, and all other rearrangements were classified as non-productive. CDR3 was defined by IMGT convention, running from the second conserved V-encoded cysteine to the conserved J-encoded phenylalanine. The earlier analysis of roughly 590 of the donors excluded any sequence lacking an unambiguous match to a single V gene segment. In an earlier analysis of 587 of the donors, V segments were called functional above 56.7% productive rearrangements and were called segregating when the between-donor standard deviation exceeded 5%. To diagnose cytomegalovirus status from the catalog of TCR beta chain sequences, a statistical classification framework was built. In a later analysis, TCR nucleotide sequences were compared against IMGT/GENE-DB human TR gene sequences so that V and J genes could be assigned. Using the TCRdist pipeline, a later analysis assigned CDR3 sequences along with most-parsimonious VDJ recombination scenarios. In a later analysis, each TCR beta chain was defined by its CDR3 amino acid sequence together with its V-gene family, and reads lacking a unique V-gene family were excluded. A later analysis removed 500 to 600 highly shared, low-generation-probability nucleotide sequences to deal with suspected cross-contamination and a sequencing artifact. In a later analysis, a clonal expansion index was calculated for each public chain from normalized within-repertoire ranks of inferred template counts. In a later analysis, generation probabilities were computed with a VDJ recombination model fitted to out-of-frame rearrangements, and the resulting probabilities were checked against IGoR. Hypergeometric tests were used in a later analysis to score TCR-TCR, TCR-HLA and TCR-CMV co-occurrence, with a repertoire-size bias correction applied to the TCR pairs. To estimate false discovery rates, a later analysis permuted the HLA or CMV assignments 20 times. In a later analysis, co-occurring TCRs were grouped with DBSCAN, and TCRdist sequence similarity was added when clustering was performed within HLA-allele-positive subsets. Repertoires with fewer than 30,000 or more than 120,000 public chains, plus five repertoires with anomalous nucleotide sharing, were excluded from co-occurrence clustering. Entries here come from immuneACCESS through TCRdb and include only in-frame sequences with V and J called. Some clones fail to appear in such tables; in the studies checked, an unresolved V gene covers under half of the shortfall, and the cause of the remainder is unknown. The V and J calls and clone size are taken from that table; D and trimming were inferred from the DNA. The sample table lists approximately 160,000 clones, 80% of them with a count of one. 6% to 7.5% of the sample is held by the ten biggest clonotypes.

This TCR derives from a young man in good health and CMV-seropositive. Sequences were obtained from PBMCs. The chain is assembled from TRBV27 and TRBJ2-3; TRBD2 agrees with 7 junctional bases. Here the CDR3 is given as CASSLFVGGPEDTQYF. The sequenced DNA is TGTGCCAGCAGTTTATTTGTGGGAGGGCCAGAAGATACGCAGTATTTT.